The clone carrying this T cell receptor beta chain was seen ten or more times. The entry originates in a study of T cells in Graves' hyperthyroidism and ophthalmopathy. Amplification of TCR beta CDR3 regions was performed using RNA transcripts as template. First-round RT-PCR of the TCR CDR3 relied on the HTBI primer set. TCRdb recomputed calls from the multiplex PCR reads with MiXCR, one row per CDR3 protein. The sample lists about 580,000 distinct CDR3 sequences, approximately 44% occurring once. The CDR3 covers 14 residues. Germline CDR1 reads SGHTS; CDR2 reads YDEGEE. J lost 5 bases, V lost 4 bases, and 6 bases had no gene match.

This sequence originates from a woman in her late teens or twenties with Graves' hyperthyroidism. Sequenced material: peripheral blood or thyroid tissue (not recorded which). V gene TRBV5-8 combines with J gene TRBJ1-2, with 9 bases that match TRBD1. The CDR3 DNA reads TGTGCCAGCAGCATCGACAGGGGGGCTTATGGCTACACCTTC. Amino acids: CASSIDRGAYGYTF. Looking up the rest from reference TRBV5-8 and TRBJ1-2 gives the full variable domain: EAGVTQSPTHLIKTRGQQATLRCSPISGHTSVYWYQQALGLGLQFLLWYDEGEERNRGNFPPRFSGRQFPNYSSELNVNALELEDSALYLCASSIDRGAYGYTFGSGTRLTVV.